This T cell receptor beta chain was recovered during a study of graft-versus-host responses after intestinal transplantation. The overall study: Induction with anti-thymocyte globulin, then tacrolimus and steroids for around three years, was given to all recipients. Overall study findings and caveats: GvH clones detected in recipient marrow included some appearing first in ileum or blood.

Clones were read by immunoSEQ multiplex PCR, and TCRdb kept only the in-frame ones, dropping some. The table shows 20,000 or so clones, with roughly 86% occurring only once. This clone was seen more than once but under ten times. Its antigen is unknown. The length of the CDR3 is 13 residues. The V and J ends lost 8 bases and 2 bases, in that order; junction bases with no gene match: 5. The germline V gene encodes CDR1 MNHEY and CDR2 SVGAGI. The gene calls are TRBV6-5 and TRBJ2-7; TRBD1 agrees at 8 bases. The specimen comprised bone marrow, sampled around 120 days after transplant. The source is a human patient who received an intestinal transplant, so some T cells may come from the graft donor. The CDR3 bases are TGTGCCAGCCGCAGGGGGCTACCCTACGAGCAGTACTTC. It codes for CASRRGLPYEQYF.